Listed here are 2 T cell receptor beta chains from one sample, sequenced in a study of T cell responses to AZD1222 COVID-19 vaccine. TCRdb's table, derived via immunoSEQ multiplex PCR, lists solely in-frame clones and lacks some. The table includes around 100,000 clones, 80% to 90% detected once. Sequencing was performed on peripheral blood, taken on day 0 of AZD1222 vaccination. The receptor source for this set is an adult in good health.

The chain joins TRBV14 to TRBJ2-1; 7 positions agree with TRBD2. The CDR3 is made up of 16 amino acids. The trim removed 0 bases at V and 1 base at J, leaving 3 bases unmatched. Germline CDR1 is SGHDN and CDR2 is FVKESK. For the CDR3, the DNA is TGTGCCAGCAGCCAAGAACGGCGGGGGTCCTACAATGAGCAGTTCTTC. Translation: CASSQERRGSYNEQFF.

This clone was counted once. V usage is TRBV5-1 and J usage is TRBJ2-1; D unresolved. CDR1 is SGHRS, CDR2 YFSETQ, per germline. The CDR3 consists of 14 residues. The V end lost 4 bases, the J end lost 5 bases, and 13 bases lay between the germline ends. The CDR3: CASSPQVGHNEQFF. In nucleotides, the CDR3 is TGCGCCAGCAGCCCGCAGGTGGGCCACAATGAGCAGTTCTTC. Full variable domain (rest looked up from reference TRBV5-1 and TRBJ2-1): KAGVTQTPRYLIKTRGQQVTLSCSPISGHRSVSWYQQTPGQGLQFLFEYFSETQRNKGNFPGRFSGRQFSNSRSEMNVSTLELGDSALYLCASSPQVGHNEQFFGPGTRLTVL.